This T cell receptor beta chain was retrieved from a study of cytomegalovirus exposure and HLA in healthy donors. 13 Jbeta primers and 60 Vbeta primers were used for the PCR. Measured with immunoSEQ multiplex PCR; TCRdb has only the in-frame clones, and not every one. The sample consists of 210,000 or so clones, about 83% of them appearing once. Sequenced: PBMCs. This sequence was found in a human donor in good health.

The CDR3 nucleotides read TGTGCCAGCTCGAGCGGGAGCATCTACGAGCAGTACTTC. Its protein is CASSSGSIYEQYF. The chain combines TRBV9 with TRBJ2-7; 8 positions agree with TRBD2. J lost 3 bases, V lost 7 bases, and 6 bases had no gene match. Germline V lookup: CDR1 SGDLS, CDR2 YYNGEE. CDR3 length: 13 amino acids.